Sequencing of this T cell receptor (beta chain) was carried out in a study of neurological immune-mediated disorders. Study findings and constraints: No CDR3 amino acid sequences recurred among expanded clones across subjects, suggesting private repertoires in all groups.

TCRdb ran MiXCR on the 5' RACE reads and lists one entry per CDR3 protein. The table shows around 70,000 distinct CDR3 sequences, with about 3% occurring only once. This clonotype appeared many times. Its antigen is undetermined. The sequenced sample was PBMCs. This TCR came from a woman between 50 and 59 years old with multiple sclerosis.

The CDR3 DNA reads TGCAGCGTGAGGGAAAGCAATCAGCCCCAGCATTTT. It is translated as CSVRESNQPQHF. The chain is built from TRBV29-1 and TRBJ1-5, with D uncertain. The CDR3 is made up of 12 amino acids. Germline V gene data show CDR1 as SQVTM and CDR2 as ANQGSEA. The germline V and J ends were trimmed by 6 bases and 1 base, with 7 bases remaining between them.